One and the same sample provided the 13 T cell receptor beta chains below, sequenced in a study of shared clonotypes between healthy human individuals. The assay was immunoSEQ multiplex PCR, and TCRdb's table has in-frame clones only and misses some. Seen here are some 1,600,000 clones, approximately 98% observed once, and the top ten hold around 0.45%. The sequenced sample consisted of naive CD4+ T cells sorted from blood. Regarding subset: CD45RA+ positively selected. All receptors derive from a man between 25 and 39 years old in good health.

This rearrangement joins TRBV7-8 to TRBJ2-7; D may be TRBD1 or TRBD2 (5 bases each). The CDR3 consists of 16 residues. From germline, CDR1 is SGHVS and CDR2 FQNEAQ. The germline V and J ends were trimmed by 4 bases and 2 bases, with 18 bases remaining between them. The CDR3 loop reads CASSSSGPGFPYEQYF. The DNA of the CDR3 is TGTGCCAGCAGCTCGTCGGGACCCGGGTTCCCCTACGAGCAGTACTTC.

V is TRBV20-1 and J is TRBJ2-7, with D uncertain. In germline, CDR1 is DFQATT, CDR2 SNEGSKA (reference sequence). CDR3 size: 11 residues. Between the trimmed V and J ends, which lost 5 bases and 3 bases, there was a span of 8 bases. This CDR3 reads CSAAFDYEQYF. In nucleotides, the CDR3 is TGCAGTGCTGCCTTCGACTACGAGCAGTACTTC.

The rearrangement uses TRBV7-2 and TRBJ2-5; D unresolved. The CDR3 runs 13 residues. Germline V gene data show CDR1 as SGHTA and CDR2 as FQGNSA. Trimming took off 3 bases at V and 1 base at J, with 6 bases between the two ends. The CDR3 loop is CASSFMLQETQYF. CDR3 nucleotides: TGTGCCAGCAGCTTCATGCTCCAAGAGACCCAGTACTTC.

The chain carries TRBV19 and TRBJ1-3; D is uncertain. The germline gives CDR1 LNHDA, CDR2 SQIVND (reference sequence). V lost 7 bases, J lost 0 bases, and 13 bases lay in between. The CDR3 is made up of 15 amino acids. The CDR3 nucleotides read TGTGCCAGTACCAGGACTCGCCCCTCTGGAAACACCATATATTTT. Translation gives CASTRTRPSGNTIYF.

The chain combines TRBV27 with TRBJ2-7; 7 bases are shared with TRBD1. The germline V gene encodes CDR1 MNHEY and CDR2 SMNVEV (reference sequence). The CDR3 runs to 14 residues. V lost 5 bases and J lost 2; bases outside the gene matches: 6. The CDR3 DNA sequence: TGTGCCAGCAGTATAAGGACAGGCCCCTACGAGCAGTACTTC. This codes for CASSIRTGPYEQYF.

Turning to this clone: In the same sample, other DNA sequences code for this CDR3. The V and J genes are TRBV11-3 and TRBJ2-3, with D uncertain. Per the germline V gene, CDR1 is SGHNT and CDR2 is YENEEA. The CDR3 loop spans 13 amino acids. V lost 1 base and J lost 3, with 5 bases in between. CDR3 DNA: TGTGCCAGCAGCTTAGCTAGTACAGATACGCAGTATTTT. Protein sequence: CASSLASTDTQYF. Using reference TRBV11-3 and TRBJ2-3 for the parts outside the CDR3, the full variable domain is EAGVVQSPRYKIIEKKQPVAFWCNPISGHNTLYWYLQNLGQGPELLIRYENEEAVDDSQLPKDRFSAERLKGVDSTLKIQPAELGDSAVYLCASSLASTDTQYFGPGTRLTVL.

The chain links TRBV18 to TRBJ1-1; 8 bases are a match to TRBD1. V was pared by 8 bases and J by 8 bases, with 7 bases of the junction left unmatched. The CDR3 spans 12 residues. Germline lookup yields CDR1 KGHSH and CDR2 LQKENI. The CDR3 DNA reads TGTGCCAGCACATACAGGGGGGCCGAAGCTTTCTTT. Translation gives CASTYRGAEAFF. The whole variable domain, filled in from reference TRBV18 and TRBJ1-1, reads NAGVMQNPRHLVRRRGQEARLRCSPMKGHSHVYWYRQLPEEGLKFMVYLQKENIIDESGMPKERFSAEFPKEGPSILRIQQVVRGDSAAYFCASTYRGAEAFFGQGTRLTVV.

The chain employs TRBV5-1 and TRBJ2-7; maybe TRBD2 (6 bases). Trimming took off 2 bases at V and 3 bases at J, with 18 bases between the two ends. The CDR3 sequence is 16 residues long. Germline values: CDR1 SGHRS, CDR2 YFSETQ. The CDR3 loop reads CASSFYPGLMIYEQYF. CDR3 nucleotides: TGCGCCAGCAGCTTTTACCCGGGACTCATGATCTACGAGCAGTACTTC.

This chain connects TRBV19 to TRBJ2-6; maybe TRBD1 (6 bases). Germline CDR1 LNHDA, CDR2 SQIVND (reference sequence). The ends were cut back, 6 bases at V and 2 bases at J, with 11 bases in the middle. CDR3 size: 15 residues. CDR3 coding DNA: TGTGCCAGTAGCCCCGGGACACCTGGGGCCAACGTCCTGACTTTC. It specifies CASSPGTPGANVLTF.

This chain links TRBV28 with TRBJ1-2, with D tentatively TRBD1 (6 bases). Looked up from germline, CDR1 is MDHEN and CDR2 is SYDVKM. This CDR3 is built from 10 residues. The germline V and J ends were trimmed by 10 bases and 10 bases, with 13 bases remaining between them. The CDR3 is CATRAGAYTF. For the CDR3, the DNA is TGTGCCACCCGGGCGGGGGCCTACACCTTC.

The chain combines TRBV7-3 with TRBJ2-1, with D uncertain. Looked up from germline, CDR1 is SGHTA and CDR2 is FQGTGA. The length of the CDR3 is 15 residues. V was shortened by 1 base and J by 2 bases, with 9 bases between the two germline ends. CDR3 protein: CASSLRRIAYNEQFF. CDR3 nucleotides: TGTGCCAGCAGCTTAAGGCGGATCGCCTACAATGAGCAGTTCTTC.

V usage is TRBV5-4 and J usage is TRBJ2-7; TRBD2 agrees at 7 bases. Trimming took 3 bases from V and 4 from J; bases not matched to a gene: 7. Germline-derived CDR1 and CDR2 are SGHNT and YYREEE (reference sequence). This CDR3 spans 14 amino acids. The CDR3 nucleotides read TGTGCCAGCAGCTCGGGACTAACTCTTTACGAGCAGTACTTC. It translates to CASSSGLTLYEQYF.

The rearrangement links TRBV5-1 to TRBJ2-1, with D possibly TRBD2 on 6 matching bases. CDR3 length equals 16 residues. Germline CDR1 and CDR2: SGHRS and YFSETQ. V was clipped by 1 base and J by 2 bases, with 13 bases between them. DNA of the CDR3: TGCGCCAGCAGCTTGTTGGAGGGCGGCACCTACAATGAGCAGTTCTTC. Its translation: CASSLLEGGTYNEQFF.